These 31 T cell receptor beta chains share one sample of origin, sequenced in a study of cytomegalovirus exposure and HLA in healthy donors. PCR employed 60 Vbeta and 13 Jbeta primers. Only in-frame clones appear in the TCRdb table, and some are missing; sequencing was by immunoSEQ multiplex PCR. Among about 130,000 clones, about 87% were seen once, and the ten largest hold 4% to 6.5%. The sequenced sample was PBMCs. Receptors were obtained from a woman younger than 45 in good health and CMV-seronegative.

This clone is a singleton in its sample. V gene TRBV28 combines with J gene TRBJ1-2; possibly TRBD1 for D (5 bases). The CDR3 runs to 12 residues. Per the germline V gene, CDR1 is MDHEN and CDR2 is SYDVKM. Between the trimmed V and J ends, which lost 6 bases and 7 bases, there was a span of 12 bases. CDR3 in DNA: TGTGCCAGCAGCCGGGGGTTAGCTGGCTACACCTTC. Translated, it gives CASSRGLAGYTF.

The chain links TRBV30 to TRBJ2-7, with D perhaps matching TRBD1 (5 bases). The CDR3 spans 13 residues. The V and J ends lost 1 base and 3 bases respectively, with 10 bases between them. Germline CDR1 and CDR2: GTSNPN and SVGIG (reference sequence). This chain's CDR3 is CAWSGQTLYEQYF. CDR3 nucleotides: TGTGCCTGGAGTGGACAGACTCTCTACGAGCAGTACTTC.

The chain uses TRBV6-4 and TRBJ1-1, with a tentative D call TRBD1 (6 bases). The V end was cut by 0 bases, the J end by 9 bases, with 11 bases between. Germline lookup yields CDR1 MRHNA and CDR2 SNTAGT. CDR3 length equals 13 residues. For the CDR3, the DNA is TGTGCCAGCAGTGACTCGGACAGCAGACAAGCTTTCTTT. Protein product: CASSDSDSRQAFF.

The J gene is TRBJ1-5, the V gene TRBV2; D unresolved. V shed 2 bases and J shed 5 bases, with 10 bases lying between them. The CDR3 runs to 14 residues. Germline loops: CDR1 SNHLY, CDR2 FYNNEI. The CDR3 sequence: CASSEYDWDQPQHF. The CDR3 DNA reads TGTGCCAGCAGTGAATATGACTGGGATCAGCCCCAGCATTTT.

This clone occurred once. This sequence joins TRBV5-4 and TRBJ2-1; weak D call: TRBD2 (7 bases). The CDR3 totals 15 residues. V was cut by 5 bases and J by 4 bases, with 16 bases left in between. CDR1 SGHNT and CDR2 YYREEE come from the germline V gene (reference sequence). CDR3 sequence (DNA): TGTGCCAGCAGGCTAGGGGGGGGGCCTTACAATGAGCAGTTCTTC. It encodes CASRLGGGPYNEQFF.

The chain recombines TRBV5-6 with TRBJ1-6; D gene unclear. This CDR3 has 15 residues. V dropped 2 bases and J dropped 7 bases, with 13 bases sitting between them. The germline CDR1 and CDR2 sequences are SGHDT and YYEEEE. As DNA, the CDR3 is TGTGCCAGCAGCTTCCTACAGAATCACAATTCACCCCTCCACTTT. Translating gives CASSFLQNHNSPLHF.

J is TRBJ1-1 and V is TRBV30, with D maybe TRBD1 (6 bases). The V end was cut by 0 bases, the J end by 3 bases, with 11 bases between. The CDR3 extends over 14 amino acids. CDR1 GTSNPN and CDR2 SVGIG come from the germline V gene (reference sequence). The CDR3 sequence: CAWSVGGRHTEAFF. For the CDR3, the DNA is TGTGCCTGGAGTGTGGGGGGGCGGCACACTGAAGCTTTCTTT.

The J gene is TRBJ1-2, the V gene TRBV19, with 8 bases aligning to TRBD1. Germline V gene data show CDR1 as LNHDA and CDR2 as SQIVND (reference sequence). Trimming cost V 8 bases and J 4 bases; bases outside gene matches: 6. CDR3 length equals 13 residues. CDR3 residues: CASWTGLGYGYTF. The CDR3 nucleotides read TGTGCCAGTTGGACAGGGTTGGGCTATGGCTACACCTTC.

This chain connects TRBV10-3 to TRBJ1-4, with unresolved D. The CDR3 totals 17 residues. V lost 2 bases and J lost 2, with 15 bases in between. From germline, CDR1 is ENHRY and CDR2 SYGVKD. CDR3 sequence reads: CAISEQSSRTTNEKLFF. The CDR3 nucleotides are TGTGCCATCAGTGAGCAGTCTTCAAGGACTACTAATGAAAAACTGTTTTTT.

The chain carries TRBV7-6 and TRBJ2-1; a weak D match, TRBD1 (5 bases). Trimming took 6 bases from V and 8 from J, leaving 11 bases between them. CDR1 and CDR2 from the germline V gene are SGHVS and FNYEAQ. The CDR3 spans 12 residues. In DNA, the CDR3 is TGTGCCAGCAGTAAGGGGTACGATGAGCAGTTCTTC. Translating it yields CASSKGYDEQFF.

The rearrangement joins TRBV28 to TRBJ2-5; D perhaps matches TRBD1 (6 bases). Germline lookup yields CDR1 MDHEN and CDR2 SYDVKM. Between the trimmed V and J ends, which lost 3 bases and 11 bases, there was a span of 13 bases. CDR3 length: 12 amino acids. The CDR3 nucleotides read TGTGCCAGCAGTTTCCGACAGGAGAAGCAGTACTTC. Its translation: CASSFRQEKQYF.

The chain uses TRBV18 and TRBJ2-5; 13 positions match TRBD2. This CDR3 has 18 residues. Unmatched junction bases numbered 8, after V lost 3 bases and J lost 1 base. Germline V gives CDR1 KGHSH, CDR2 LQKENI. The CDR3 reads CASSPGLAGTIRQETQYF. Written as DNA, the CDR3 is TGTGCCAGCTCACCGGGACTAGCGGGAACCATCCGCCAAGAGACCCAGTACTTC. Based on the CDR3 plus reference TRBV18 and TRBJ2-5, the full variable domain is NAGVMQNPRHLVRRRGQEARLRCSPMKGHSHVYWYRQLPEEGLKFMVYLQKENIIDESGMPKERFSAEFPKEGPSILRIQQVVRGDSAAYFCASSPGLAGTIRQETQYFGPGTRLLVL.

This sequence joins TRBV29-1 and TRBJ1-3; 7 nucleotides align to TRBD1. The length of the CDR3 is 14 residues. Trimming at V came to 6 bases and at J to 2 bases, leaving 7 bases not matched to a gene. CDR1 and CDR2 from the germline V gene are SQVTM and ANQGSEA. The CDR3 DNA sequence: TGCAGCGTGGGGACAGTAGGGCCTGGAAACACCATATATTTT. It is translated as CSVGTVGPGNTIYF.

This clone showed up just a few times. The chain carries TRBV5-5 and TRBJ2-3; TRBD2 might be the D (6 bases). CDR3 length equals 14 residues. Trimming stripped 4 bases from V and 2 bases from J, with 11 bases between. Germline CDR1 reads SGHKS; CDR2 reads YYEKEE (reference sequence). CDR3: CASSPGDSTDTQYF. CDR3 in DNA: TGTGCCAGCAGCCCGGGGGATTCCACAGATACGCAGTATTTT.

The chain recombines TRBV4-2 with TRBJ2-1, with D possibly TRBD2 on 5 matching bases. V was cut by 0 bases and J by 7 bases, with 13 bases left in between. The CDR3 runs 15 residues. Germline CDR1 and CDR2: LGHNA and YNFKEQ. CDR3 bases: TGTGCCAGCAGCCAAGATTACCAGAGGGAGAATGAGCAGTTCTTC. It translates to CASSQDYQRENEQFF.

About this clone itself: The same CDR3 can be traced to other DNA sequences in this sample. V and J are TRBV2 and TRBJ1-5; TRBD1 is a possible D gene (5 bases). The CDR3 is made up of 14 amino acids. V gave up 2 bases and J gave up 4 bases, with 9 bases separating them. CDR1 is SNHLY and CDR2 is FYNNEI in the germline V gene. CDR3 in DNA: TGTGCCAGCAGTGAACTGTCAGGGAATCAGCCCCAGCATTTT. This codes for CASSELSGNQPQHF. Together with reference TRBV2 and TRBJ1-5, the CDR3 gives the full variable domain: EPEVTQTPSHQVTQMGQEVILRCVPISNHLYFYWYRQILGQKVEFLVSFYNNEISEKSEIFDDQFSVERPDGSNFTLKIRSTKLEDSAMYFCASSELSGNQPQHFGDGTRLSIL.

The rearrangement uses TRBV9 and TRBJ2-1, with 9 bases that match TRBD2. The V segment lost 0 bases and the J segment 4 bases; nucleotides outside the gene matches: 5. The CDR3 is 16 amino acids. Germline V gene sequence: CDR1 SGDLS, CDR2 YYNGEE. As DNA, the CDR3 is TGTGCCAGCAGCGTAGGCGGTAGCGGGGGTTACAATGAGCAGTTCTTC. Encoded protein: CASSVGGSGGYNEQFF.

The V gene is TRBV7-2, the J gene TRBJ2-5; D possibly corresponds to TRBD2 (6 bases). The germline V gene encodes CDR1 SGHTA and CDR2 FQGNSA. The CDR3 is 15 amino acids. Trimming cost V 4 bases and J 7 bases, with 19 bases left between them. The CDR3 here is CASSWRVGSVSTQYF. CDR3 sequence (DNA): TGTGCCAGCAGCTGGAGGGTGGGGAGCGTATCGACCCAGTACTTC.

This clone was observed a single time. V gene TRBV5-4 combines with J gene TRBJ2-5; a weak D match, TRBD1 (5 bases). Germline CDR1 SGHNT, CDR2 YYREEE (reference sequence). This CDR3 contains 14 residues. V was cut by 5 bases and J by 5 bases, with 16 bases left in between. CDR3 sequence (DNA): TGTGCCAGCAGTACCTCTAGGGGAAGGGAGACCCAGTACTTC. Residues: CASSTSRGRETQYF.

This clone has only a few counts. J is TRBJ2-6 and V is TRBV6-5; possible D gene TRBD1, 6 bases. The CDR3 loop spans 15 amino acids. The germline CDR1 and CDR2 sequences are MNHEY and SVGAGI. Trimming took 6 bases from V and 2 from J, leaving 11 bases between them. Here the CDR3 DNA reads TGTGCCAGCAGCCACTACAGGGCTGGGGCCAACGTCCTGACTTTC. This encodes CASSHYRAGANVLTF.

V and J are TRBV28 and TRBJ1-5; 10 bases match TRBD1. CDR3 length: 15 residues. J was trimmed by 2 bases and V by 10 bases; bases with no gene match: 8. Germline-derived CDR1 and CDR2 are MDHEN and SYDVKM. The CDR3 spells CATTGGGWGNQPQHF. Here the CDR3 DNA reads TGTGCCACGACAGGGGGCGGGTGGGGCAATCAGCCCCAGCATTTT.

The V and J genes are TRBV6-4 and TRBJ2-1, with a tentative D call TRBD2 (6 bases). This CDR3 comprises 14 residues. Germline assignment: CDR1 MRHNA and CDR2 SNTAGT. V was cut by 0 bases and J by 7 bases, with 10 bases left in between. CDR3 in DNA: TGTGCCAGCAGTGACTCCGGCGGGAATAATGAGCAGTTCTTC. Translation gives CASSDSGGNNEQFF.

This sequence joins TRBV10-2 and TRBJ2-3, with a weak D call TRBD2 (5 bases). The V and J ends lost 6 bases and 1 base respectively, with 11 bases between them. The germline V gene encodes CDR1 WSHSY and CDR2 SAAADI. CDR3 length: 14 amino acids. This chain's CDR3 is CASSRSERTDTQYF. In nucleotides, the CDR3 is TGCGCCAGCAGCCGTAGCGAACGCACAGATACGCAGTATTTT.

This chain uses TRBV6-1 with TRBJ2-3, with TRBD2 identical over 7 bases. V lost 7 bases and J lost 2; bases outside the gene matches: 9. The CDR3 has 15 amino acids. The germline V gene has CDR1 MNHNS and CDR2 SASEGT. As DNA, the CDR3 is TGTGCCAGCAATCGTATCGGGACTACCACAGATACGCAGTATTTT. Translating gives CASNRIGTTTDTQYF.

The rearrangement links TRBV29-1 to TRBJ2-5, with D possibly TRBD2 on 6 matching bases. The V gene lost 6 bases and the J gene lost 5 bases, with 16 bases spanning the gap. This CDR3 has 13 amino acids. Germline V CDR1 and CDR2: SQVTM, ANQGSEA. In DNA form, the CDR3 reads TGCAGCGTCCCAGTGACTAGTATGGAGACCCAGTACTTC. This encodes CSVPVTSMETQYF.

This chain joins TRBV28 and TRBJ1-2; TRBD1 agrees at 8 bases. The germline gives CDR1 MDHEN, CDR2 SYDVKM. J was trimmed by 0 bases and V by 5 bases; bases with no gene match: 5. The CDR3 runs 15 residues. CDR3 protein: CASSAWTGTNYGYTF. The CDR3 DNA follows: TGTGCCAGCAGTGCCTGGACAGGGACTAACTATGGCTACACCTTC.

This clone has more than one count but fewer than ten. The V and J genes are TRBV9 and TRBJ2-7; D is possibly TRBD2 (5 bases). The CDR3 runs to 13 residues. CDR1 SGDLS and CDR2 YYNGEE come from the germline V gene. The germline V and J ends were trimmed by 9 bases and 2 bases, with 15 bases remaining between them. CDR3 residues: CATPLSAAYEQYF. CDR3 nucleotides: TGTGCCACCCCATTGTCAGCGGCCTACGAGCAGTACTTC.

CDR3 in DNA: TGTGCCAGCAGTTACTCGACCGGGTCCAACTATGGCTACACCTTC. Translation: CASSYSTGSNYGYTF. The chain joins TRBV6-5 to TRBJ1-2; D is ambiguous. The CDR3 has 15 residues. Trimming left V 0 bases short and J 2 bases short, with 10 bases between. Looked up from germline, CDR1 is MNHEY and CDR2 is SVGAGI.

The chain has TRBV19 and TRBJ1-1, with 7 bases that match TRBD1. V trimming: 7 bases; J trimming: 1 base; junction bases outside the gene matches: 6. Germline V gene lookup returns CDR1 LNHDA and CDR2 SQIVND (reference sequence). This CDR3 is 14 amino acids long. The CDR3 DNA sequence: TGTGCCAGTACCCTGCAGGGGGGGAACACTGAAGCTTTCTTT. Its protein is CASTLQGGNTEAFF.

The chain carries TRBV5-3 and TRBJ1-5, with TRBD1 matching 8 bases. TRBV5-3 is treated as an ORF (open reading frame) with a function not yet certain. V trimming: 0 bases; J trimming: 5 bases; junction bases outside the gene matches: 4. The CDR3 runs to 15 residues. The CDR3 reads CARSLARTGHQPQHF. In DNA form, the CDR3 reads TGTGCCAGAAGCTTGGCACGGACAGGGCATCAGCCCCAGCATTTT.

This clone is medium-sized by share. The gene calls are TRBV6-1 and TRBJ2-4, with D tentatively TRBD1 (5 bases). CDR1 and CDR2 from the germline V gene are MNHNS and SASEGT. CDR3 size: 14 residues. Trimming removed 6 bases from V and 0 bases from J, with 9 bases in between. CDR3 nucleotides: TGTGCCAGCAGAGACAGTTTAGCCAAAAACATTCAGTACTTC. Translation: CASRDSLAKNIQYF.